This T cell receptor beta chain is from a study of cytomegalovirus exposure and HLA in healthy donors. Study conclusions and caveats: A list of 150 to 200 TCR beta chains associated with cytomegalovirus was given.

The PCR employed 60 Vbeta primers together with 13 Jbeta primers. The repertoire was sequenced with immunoSEQ multiplex PCR; TCRdb's copy has only in-frame clones and lacks some. Seen here are roughly 150,000 clones, about 80% observed once, and the top ten hold over 13%. On this clone: Its cognate antigen is unknown.

The J segment lost 4 bases and the V segment lost 10 bases, leaving 16 bases of the junction unmatched. Germline V gene sequence: CDR1 ENHRY, CDR2 SYGVKD. The CDR3 contains 16 residues. This TCR derives from a woman aged 35 to 49 in good health and CMV-seronegative. Input material: PBMCs. The V call is TRBV10-3, the J call TRBJ2-7, with 10 bases aligning to TRBD1. This CDR3 is CATYYDRDRGAYEQYF. In nucleotides, the CDR3 is TGTGCCACCTATTACGACCGGGACAGGGGCGCATACGAGCAGTACTTC.